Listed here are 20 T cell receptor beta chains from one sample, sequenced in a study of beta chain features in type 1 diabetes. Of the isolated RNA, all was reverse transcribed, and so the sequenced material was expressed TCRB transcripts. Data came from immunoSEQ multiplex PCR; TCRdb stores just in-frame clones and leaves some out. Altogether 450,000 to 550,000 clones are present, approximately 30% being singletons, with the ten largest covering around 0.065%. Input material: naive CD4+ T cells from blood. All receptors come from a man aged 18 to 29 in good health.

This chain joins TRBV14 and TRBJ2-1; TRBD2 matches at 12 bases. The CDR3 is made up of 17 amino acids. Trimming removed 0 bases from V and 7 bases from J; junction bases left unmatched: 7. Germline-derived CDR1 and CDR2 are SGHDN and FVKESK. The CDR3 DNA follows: TGTGCCAGCAGCCAAGATTGGGTTACTAGCGGGAGGAATGAGCAGTTCTTC. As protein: CASSQDWVTSGRNEQFF. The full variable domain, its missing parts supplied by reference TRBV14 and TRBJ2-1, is EAGVTQFPSHSVIEKGQTVTLRCDPISGHDNLYWYRRVMGKEIKFLLHFVKESKQDESGMPNNRFLAERTGGTYSTLKVQPAELEDSGVYFCASSQDWVTSGRNEQFFGPGTRLTVL.

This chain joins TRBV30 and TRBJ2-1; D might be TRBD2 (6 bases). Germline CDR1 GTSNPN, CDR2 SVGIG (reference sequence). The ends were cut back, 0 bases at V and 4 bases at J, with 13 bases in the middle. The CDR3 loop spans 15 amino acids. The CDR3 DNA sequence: TGTGCCTGGAGTGTCTTCTTCGGGAGTTACAATGAGCAGTTCTTC. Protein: CAWSVFFGSYNEQFF.

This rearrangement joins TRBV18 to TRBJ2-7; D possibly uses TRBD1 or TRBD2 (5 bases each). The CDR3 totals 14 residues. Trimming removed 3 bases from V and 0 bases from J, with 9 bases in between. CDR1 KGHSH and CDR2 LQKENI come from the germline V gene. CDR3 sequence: CASSPGPDSYEQYF. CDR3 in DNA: TGTGCCAGCTCACCGGGACCGGACTCCTACGAGCAGTACTTC.

The CDR3 sequence is CAWSTGLAYQETQYF. In DNA form, the CDR3 reads TGTGCCTGGAGTACCGGACTAGCGTACCAAGAGACCCAGTACTTC. The rearrangement joins TRBV30 to TRBJ2-5; 9 bases align to TRBD2. Losses at the gene ends were 2 bases for V and 0 bases for J; bases not matched to a gene: 4. Germline V CDR1 and CDR2: GTSNPN, SVGIG (reference sequence). This CDR3 has 15 residues.

CDR3 region: CASSPGGTRYEQYF. In DNA form, the CDR3 reads TGTGCCAGCAGCCCAGGGGGGACCCGATACGAGCAGTACTTC. V and J are TRBV7-9 and TRBJ2-7, with D perhaps TRBD1 (7 bases). The CDR3 length is 14 residues. V was pared by 5 bases and J by 4 bases, with 15 bases between. In germline, CDR1 is SEHNR, CDR2 FQNEAQ (reference sequence).

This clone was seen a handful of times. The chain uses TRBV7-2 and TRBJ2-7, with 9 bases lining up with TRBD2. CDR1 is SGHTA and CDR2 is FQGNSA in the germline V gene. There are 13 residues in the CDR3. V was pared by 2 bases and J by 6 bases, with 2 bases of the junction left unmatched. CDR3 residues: CASSLNSGSEQYF. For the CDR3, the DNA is TGTGCCAGCAGCTTAAATAGCGGGAGCGAGCAGTACTTC.

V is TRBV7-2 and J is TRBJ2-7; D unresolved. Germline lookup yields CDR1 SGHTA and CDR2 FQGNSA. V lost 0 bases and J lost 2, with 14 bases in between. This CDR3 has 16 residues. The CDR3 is CASSLAARGIPYEQYF. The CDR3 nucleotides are TGTGCCAGCAGCTTAGCTGCTCGAGGAATTCCCTACGAGCAGTACTTC.

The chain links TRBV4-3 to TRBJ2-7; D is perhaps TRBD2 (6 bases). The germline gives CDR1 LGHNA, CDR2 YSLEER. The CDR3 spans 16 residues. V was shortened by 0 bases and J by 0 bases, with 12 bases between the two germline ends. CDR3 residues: CASSQDDTGSSYEQYF. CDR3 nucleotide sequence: TGCGCCAGCAGCCAAGATGACACCGGGAGCTCCTACGAGCAGTACTTC.

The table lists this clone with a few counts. The CDR3 loop reads CASSFSAGAEGEQFF. The CDR3 DNA follows: TGTGCCAGCAGTTTTTCAGCGGGAGCGGAGGGTGAGCAGTTCTTC. The rearrangement links TRBV27 to TRBJ2-1, with 8 bases lining up with TRBD2. The V and J ends lost 3 bases and 9 bases, in that order; junction bases with no gene match: 10. The germline gives CDR1 MNHEY, CDR2 SMNVEV (reference sequence). CDR3 size: 15 residues.

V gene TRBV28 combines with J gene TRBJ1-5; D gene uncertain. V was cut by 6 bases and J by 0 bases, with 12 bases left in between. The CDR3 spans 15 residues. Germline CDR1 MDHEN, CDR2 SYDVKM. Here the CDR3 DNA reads TGTGCCAGCAGAGGCATGACCTATAGCAATCAGCCCCAGCATTTT. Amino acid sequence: CASRGMTYSNQPQHF.

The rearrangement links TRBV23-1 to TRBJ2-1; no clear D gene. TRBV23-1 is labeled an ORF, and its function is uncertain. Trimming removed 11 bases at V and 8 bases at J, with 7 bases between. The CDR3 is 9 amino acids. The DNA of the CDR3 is TGCGCCGGAGCTTATGAGCAGTTCTTC. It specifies CAGAYEQFF.

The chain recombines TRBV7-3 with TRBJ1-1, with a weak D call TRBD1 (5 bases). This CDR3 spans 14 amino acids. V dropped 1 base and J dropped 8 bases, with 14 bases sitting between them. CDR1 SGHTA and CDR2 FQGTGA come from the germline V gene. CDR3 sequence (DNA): TGTGCCAGCAGCTTAAACCCCCTGAAGGGGGAAGCTTTCTTT. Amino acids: CASSLNPLKGEAFF. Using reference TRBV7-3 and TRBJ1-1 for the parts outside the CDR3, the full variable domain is GAGVSQTPSNKVTEKGKYVELRCDPISGHTALYWYRQSLGQGPEFLIYFQGTGAADDSGLPNDRFFAVRPEGSVSTLKIQRTERGDSAVYLCASSLNPLKGEAFFGQGTRLTVV.

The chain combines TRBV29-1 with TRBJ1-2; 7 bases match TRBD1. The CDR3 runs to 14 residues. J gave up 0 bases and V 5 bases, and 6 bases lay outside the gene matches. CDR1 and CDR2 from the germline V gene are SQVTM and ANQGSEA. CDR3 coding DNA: TGCAGCGTTATCAGGGGGGACGCTAACTATGGCTACACCTTC. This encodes CSVIRGDANYGYTF.

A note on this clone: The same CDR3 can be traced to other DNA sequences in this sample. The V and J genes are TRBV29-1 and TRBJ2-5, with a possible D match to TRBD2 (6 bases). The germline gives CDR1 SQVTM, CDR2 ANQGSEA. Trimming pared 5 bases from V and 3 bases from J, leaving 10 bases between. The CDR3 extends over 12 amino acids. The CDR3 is CSVSGGEETQYF. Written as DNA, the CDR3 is TGCAGCGTTAGCGGAGGGGAAGAGACCCAGTACTTC.

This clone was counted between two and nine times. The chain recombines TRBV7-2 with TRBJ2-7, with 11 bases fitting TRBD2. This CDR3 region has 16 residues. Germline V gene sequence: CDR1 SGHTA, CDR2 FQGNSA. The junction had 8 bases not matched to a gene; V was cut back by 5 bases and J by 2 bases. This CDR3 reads CASSHLAGGPPYEQYF. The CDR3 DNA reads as TGTGCCAGCAGCCACTTAGCGGGAGGGCCGCCCTACGAGCAGTACTTC.

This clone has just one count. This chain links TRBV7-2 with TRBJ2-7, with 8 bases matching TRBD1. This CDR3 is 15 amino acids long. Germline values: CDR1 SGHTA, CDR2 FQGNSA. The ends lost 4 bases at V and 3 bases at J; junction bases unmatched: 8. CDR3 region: CASSSGGQALYEQYF. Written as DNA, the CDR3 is TGTGCCAGCAGCTCTGGGGGACAGGCTCTCTACGAGCAGTACTTC.

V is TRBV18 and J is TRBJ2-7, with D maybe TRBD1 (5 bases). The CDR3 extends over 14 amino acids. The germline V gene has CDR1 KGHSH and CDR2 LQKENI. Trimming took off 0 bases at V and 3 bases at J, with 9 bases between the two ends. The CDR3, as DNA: TGTGCCAGCTCACCACCCGGCAGGGTCTACGAGCAGTACTTC. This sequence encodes CASSPPGRVYEQYF.

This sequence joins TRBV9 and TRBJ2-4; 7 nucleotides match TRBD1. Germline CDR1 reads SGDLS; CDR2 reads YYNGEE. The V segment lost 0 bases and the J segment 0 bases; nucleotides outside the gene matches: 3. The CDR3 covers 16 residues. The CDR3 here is CASSVGRGSAKNIQYF. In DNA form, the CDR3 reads TGTGCCAGCAGCGTAGGCAGGGGGTCAGCCAAAAACATTCAGTACTTC. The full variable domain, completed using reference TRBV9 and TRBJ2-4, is DSGVTQTPKHLITATGQRVTLRCSPRSGDLSVYWYQQSLDQGLQFLIQYYNGEERAKGNILERFSAQQFPDLHSELNLSSLELGDSALYFCASSVGRGSAKNIQYFGAGTRLSVL.

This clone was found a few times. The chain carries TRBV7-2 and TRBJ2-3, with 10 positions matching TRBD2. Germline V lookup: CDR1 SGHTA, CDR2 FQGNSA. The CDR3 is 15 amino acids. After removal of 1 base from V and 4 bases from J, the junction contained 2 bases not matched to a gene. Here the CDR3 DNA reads TGTGCCAGCAGCTTAGGCCTAGCGGGAGCAGATACGCAGTATTTT. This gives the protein CASSLGLAGADTQYF. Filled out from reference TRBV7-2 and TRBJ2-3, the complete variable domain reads GAGVSQSPSNKVTEKGKDVELRCDPISGHTALYWYRQSLGQGLEFLIYFQGNSAPDKSGLPSDRFSAERTGGSVSTLTIQRTQQEDSAVYLCASSLGLAGADTQYFGPGTRLTVL.

CDR3 protein: CASSQGFAGVGPGELFF. The CDR3 region has the DNA TGCGCCAGCAGCCAAGGCTTTGCGGGAGTGGGCCCCGGGGAGCTGTTTTTT. V gene TRBV4-3 combines with J gene TRBJ2-2; 7 positions agree with TRBD2. From germline, CDR1 is LGHNA and CDR2 YSLEER. The CDR3 length is 17 residues. The J segment lost 6 bases and the V segment lost 1 base, leaving 11 bases of the junction unmatched.